One sample yielded the 10 T cell receptor beta chains listed below, sequenced in a study of T cells in Graves' hyperthyroidism and ophthalmopathy. Amplification of TCR beta CDR3 regions was performed using RNA transcripts as template. In the first-round RT-PCR of the TCR CDR3, the HTBI primer set was used. A single record per CDR3 protein comes from TCRdb applying MiXCR to the multiplex PCR reads. The sample comprises 500,000 to 800,000 distinct CDR3 sequences, over 40% of which are singletons, and less than 9% rests with the top ten. Sequencing was carried out using peripheral blood or thyroid tissue (not recorded which). The origin of the receptors is an adult man with Graves' disease, either hyperthyroidism or ophthalmopathy (not recorded which).

With regard to this clonotype: This may come from a read error, since a much larger clone is one base off. The rearrangement uses TRBV24-1 and TRBJ2-7, with unresolved D. The DNA end is more similar to TRBJ2-1, so the J call may be wrong. This CDR3 is 11 amino acids long. Germline CDR1 reads KGHDR; CDR2 reads SFDVKD. The CDR3 DNA sequence: TGTGCCACCAGTGATTCCTACGAGCAGTTCTTC. Residues: CATSDSYEQFF.

The table lists this clonotype with a few counts. The J gene is TRBJ2-7, the V gene TRBV2; D gene uncertain. CDR1 is SNHLY and CDR2 is FYNNEI in the germline V gene. V was pared by 5 bases and J by 2 bases, with 10 bases between. The CDR3 runs to 13 residues. The CDR3 reads CASSRQLAYEQYF. CDR3 sequence (DNA): TGTGCCAGCAGTCGCCAACTGGCCTACGAGCAGTACTTC.

The V call is TRBV25-1, the J call TRBJ2-7; D is unclear. Trimming cost V 7 bases and J 5 bases, with 9 bases left between them. The length of the CDR3 is 11 residues. Germline V gene data show CDR1 as MGHDK and CDR2 as SYGVNS. The DNA of the CDR3 is TGTGCCAGCAAGCTGGGCCACGAGCAGTACTTC. Translating gives CASKLGHEQYF.

The chain joins TRBV6-5 to TRBJ1-1, with 8 positions matching TRBD1. In germline, CDR1 is MNHEY, CDR2 SVGAGI. The length of the CDR3 is 14 residues. The J segment lost 4 bases and the V segment lost 5 bases, leaving 6 bases of the junction unmatched. The CDR3: CASSRGDRFTEAFF. The CDR3 DNA reads TGTGCCAGCAGTCGTGGGGACAGGTTCACTGAAGCTTTCTTT.

The genes are TRBV7-9 and TRBJ2-7, with 7 bases fitting TRBD1. The length of the CDR3 is 15 residues. The germline V gene has CDR1 SEHNR and CDR2 FQNEAQ (reference sequence). Trimming removed 3 bases from V and 3 bases from J; junction bases left unmatched: 8. CDR3 loop: CASSFREGAYYEQYF. DNA of the CDR3: TGTGCCAGCAGCTTCCGAGAGGGGGCCTACTACGAGCAGTACTTC.

V gene TRBV6-1 combines with J gene TRBJ1-2; D may be TRBD1 (5 bases). The CDR3 totals 16 residues. Trimming removed 6 bases at V and 2 bases at J, with 19 bases between. Germline-derived CDR1 and CDR2 are MNHNS and SASEGT. DNA for the CDR3: TGTGCCAGCAGCCCCGCTGGACACGATGGGAACTATGGCTACACCTTC. Translation gives CASSPAGHDGNYGYTF.

This clonotype came up a few times. The rearrangement links TRBV2 to TRBJ1-6; D uncertain. Germline V gene sequence: CDR1 SNHLY, CDR2 FYNNEI. CDR3 length: 14 amino acids. Between the trimmed V and J ends, which lost 5 bases and 10 bases, there was a span of 15 bases. The DNA of the CDR3 is TGTGCCAGCAGTTTATCGGACTGGCAGTCACCCCTCCACTTT. Its protein product is CASSLSDWQSPLHF.

This clonotype was seen ten or more times. The rearrangement links TRBV9 to TRBJ2-2; D might be TRBD1 or TRBD2, each matching 5 bases. Germline loops: CDR1 SGDLS, CDR2 YYNGEE. V lost 0 bases to trimming and J lost 7 bases, with 7 bases between them. The CDR3 loop spans 13 amino acids. The DNA for the CDR3 is TGTGCCAGCAGCGTAGTGGGGGTCGGGGAGCTGTTTTTT. It codes for CASSVVGVGELFF.

This chain uses TRBV12-3 or TRBV12-4 with TRBJ1-2; tentatively, D is TRBD1 (6 bases). V lost 3 bases and J lost 7, with 15 bases in between. CDR3 length equals 14 residues. DNA for the CDR3: TGTGCCAGCAGTTTGACCGGGGGCGCGGGTGGCTACACCTTC. As protein: CASSLTGGAGGYTF.

The gene calls are TRBV15 and TRBJ2-6; possibly TRBD1 or TRBD2 for D (6 bases each). V shed 5 bases and J shed 4 bases, with 9 bases lying between them. Germline-derived CDR1 and CDR2 are LNHNV and YYDKDF (reference sequence). The CDR3 extends over 14 amino acids. CDR3 sequence reads: CATSGGTGANVLTF. The CDR3 DNA sequence: TGTGCCACCAGCGGAGGGACAGGGGCCAACGTCCTGACTTTC.